This T cell receptor beta chain derives from a study of cytomegalovirus exposure and HLA in healthy donors. Comment on this clone: Antigen: not known. Distinct nucleotide sequences in the sample also encode this CDR3.

Researchers ran the PCR with 60 Vbeta and 13 Jbeta primers. Original processing notes: Around 9.9 million shared chains were among the 65 million to 85 million unique TCR beta chains that a later analysis counted. Assay: immunoSEQ multiplex PCR; the TCRdb copy retains only in-frame clones and omits some. The V and J calls and clone size are taken from that table; D and trimming were inferred from the DNA. Here the sample spans 65,000 to 90,000 clones, roughly 70% being singletons. Study findings and constraints: The only immune exposure information that was available was CMV serostatus.

Germline V CDR1 and CDR2: SGHTA, FQGNSA. This CDR3 has 12 residues. The V and J ends lost 6 bases and 9 bases, in that order; junction bases with no gene match: 5. This chain uses TRBV7-2 with TRBJ1-3; 7 nucleotides match TRBD1. This TCR derives from a man between 65 and 79 years old in good health and CMV-seronegative. The source material was PBMCs. The CDR3 DNA reads as TGTGCCAGCAGGAGGGACAGTGGCACCATATATTTT. Protein sequence: CASRRDSGTIYF.